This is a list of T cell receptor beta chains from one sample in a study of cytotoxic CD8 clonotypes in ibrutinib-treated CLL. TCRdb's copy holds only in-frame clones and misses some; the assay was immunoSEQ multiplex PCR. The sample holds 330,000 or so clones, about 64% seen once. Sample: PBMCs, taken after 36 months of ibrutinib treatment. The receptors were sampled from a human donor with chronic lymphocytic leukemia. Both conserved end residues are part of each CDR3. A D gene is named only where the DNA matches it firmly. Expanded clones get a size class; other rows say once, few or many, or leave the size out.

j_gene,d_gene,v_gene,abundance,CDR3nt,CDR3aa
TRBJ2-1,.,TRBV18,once,TGTGCCAGCTCACCACGATCTACTACAGCCAATGAGCAGTTCTTC,CASSPRSTTANEQFF
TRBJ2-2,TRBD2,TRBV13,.,TGTGCCAGCAGCCCATCTTGGGGGGAGGGCGCCGGGGAGCTGTTTTTT,CASSPSWGEGAGELFF
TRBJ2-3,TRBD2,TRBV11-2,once,TGTGCCAGCAGCTTAGGGGCGGGAGGTTTAACAGATACGCAGTATTTT,CASSLGAGGLTDTQYF
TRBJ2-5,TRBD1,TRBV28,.,TGTGCCAGCACCGCATTCGACAGGGGCCCCCAAGAGACCCAGTACTTC,CASTAFDRGPQETQYF
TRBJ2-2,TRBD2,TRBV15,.,TGTGCCACCAGCCCACTAGCGGGAGTCACCGGGGAGCTGTTTTTT,CATSPLAGVTGELFF
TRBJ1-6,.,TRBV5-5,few,TGTGCCAGCAGCTTGGATCCAACTCCCCCCCTCCACTTT,CASSLDPTPPLHF
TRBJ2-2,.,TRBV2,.,TGTGCCAGCAGTGACGACAGAGCGAACACCGGGGAGCTGTTTTTT,CASSDDRANTGELFF
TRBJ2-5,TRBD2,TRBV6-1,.,TGTGCCAGCAGTCTTAGCGGGGGGTTACAAGAGACCCAGTACTTC,CASSLSGGLQETQYF
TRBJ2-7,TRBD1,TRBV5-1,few,TGCGCCAGCAGCTACAGGGGCCCCTCCTACGAGCAGTACTTC,CASSYRGPSYEQYF
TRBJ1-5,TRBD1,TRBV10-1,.,TGCGCCAGCAGTTTGGGACAGGGGCCTTATAGCAATCAGCCCCAGCATTTT,CASSLGQGPYSNQPQHF
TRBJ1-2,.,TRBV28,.,TGTGCCAGCAGTCCTCGGACGGTGAGAGCTGGCTACACCTTC,CASSPRTVRAGYTF
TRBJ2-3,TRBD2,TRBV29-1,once,TGCAGCGTAGATCGGGAGGGCGGGGGTGTCACAGATACGCAGTATTTT,CSVDREGGGVTDTQYF
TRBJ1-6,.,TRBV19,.,TGTGCCAGTAGTCCACCCCTGTATAATTCACCCCTCCACTTT,CASSPPLYNSPLHF
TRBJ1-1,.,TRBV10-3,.,TGTGCCATCAGTGATCAGGGCCAGAACACTGAAGCTTTCTTT,CAISDQGQNTEAFF
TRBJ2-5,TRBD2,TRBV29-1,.,TGCAGCGTTAAAGGGACAGACACTAGCGGGGAGACCCAGTACTTC,CSVKGTDTSGETQYF
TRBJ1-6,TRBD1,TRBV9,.,TGTGCCAGCAGCGCAGCCCAAGGACAGGGGACACCCCTCCACTTT,CASSAAQGQGTPLHF
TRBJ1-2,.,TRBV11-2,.,TGTGCCAGCAGCTTAACGGGGGGCAGGGATTATGGCTACACCTTC,CASSLTGGRDYGYTF
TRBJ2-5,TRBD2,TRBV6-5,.,TGTGCCAGCAGTTACCTCGGGACTAGCGGGTTGGAGACCCAGTACTTC,CASSYLGTSGLETQYF
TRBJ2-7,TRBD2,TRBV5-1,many,TGCGCCAGCAGCTTGGAAAGCGGGACTAGCGGGTACGAGCAGTACTTC,CASSLESGTSGYEQYF
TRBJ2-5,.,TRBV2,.,TGTGCCGTCGCCATAGGACAAGAGACCCAGTACTTC,CAVAIGQETQYF
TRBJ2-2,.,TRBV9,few,TGTGCCAGCAATTCGGGCCCCAACACCGGGGAGCTGTTTTTT,CASNSGPNTGELFF
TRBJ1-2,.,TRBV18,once,TGTGCCAGCTCCCGGAGGGAGGGGAATGGCTACACCTTC,CASSRREGNGYTF
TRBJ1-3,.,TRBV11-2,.,TGTGCCAGCAGCTTAGGAGGGTCCGGAAACACCATATATTTT,CASSLGGSGNTIYF
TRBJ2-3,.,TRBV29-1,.,TGCAGCGTGAGGTACACAGATACGCAGTATTTT,CSVRYTDTQYF
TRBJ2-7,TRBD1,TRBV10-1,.,TGCGCCAGCAGCCCGGCGCAGGGGGCGGGAGAGCAGTACTTC,CASSPAQGAGEQYF
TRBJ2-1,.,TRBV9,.,TGTGCCAGCAGCGTAGAGGGAGTATCTGACAATGAGCAGTTCTTC,CASSVEGVSDNEQFF
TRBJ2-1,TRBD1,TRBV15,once,TGTGCCACCAGCGAATCGTTCGGGACAGCCTACAATGAGCAGTTCTTC,CATSESFGTAYNEQFF
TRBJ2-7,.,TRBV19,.,TGTGCCAGTAGTATATCCGGGGGATTCTCCTACGAGCAGTACTTC,CASSISGGFSYEQYF
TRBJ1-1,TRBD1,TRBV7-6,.,TGTGCCAGCAGCTCGGGACAGGGGGCTGGAACTGAAGCTTTCTTT,CASSSGQGAGTEAFF
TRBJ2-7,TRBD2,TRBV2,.,TGTGCCAGCACCCGACTAGCGGGCTACGAGCAGTACTTC,CASTRLAGYEQYF
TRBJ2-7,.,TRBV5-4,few,TGTGCCAGCAGCTCGCTTACCTCCTACGAGCAGTACTTC,CASSSLTSYEQYF
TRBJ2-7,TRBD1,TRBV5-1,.,TGCGCCAGCAGCGAGTGGACAGGGGGGGCCTACGAGCAGTACTTC,CASSEWTGGAYEQYF
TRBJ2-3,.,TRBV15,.,TGTGCCACCAGCAGAGATGGAGGGATCAGAGGTAGGGATACGCAGTATTTT,CATSRDGGIRGRDTQYF
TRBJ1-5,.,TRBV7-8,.,TGTGCCAGCAGCTTAGGCACGGCCCGCTCCAATCAGCCCCAGCATTTT,CASSLGTARSNQPQHF
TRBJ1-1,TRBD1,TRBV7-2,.,TGTGCCAGCAGCGGGCGACAGGGGAACACTGAAGCTTTCTTT,CASSGRQGNTEAFF
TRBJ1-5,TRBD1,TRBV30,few,TGTGCCTCCCCCGCCGGGACAGATAGCAATCAGCCCCAGCATTTT,CASPAGTDSNQPQHF
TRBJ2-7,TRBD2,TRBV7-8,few,TGTGCCAGCAGCTTCACTAGCGGAGTCTACGAGCAGTACTTC,CASSFTSGVYEQYF
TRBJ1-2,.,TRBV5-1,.,TGCGCCAGCAGCTTTACCGCCCCTGAGGGCTATGGCTACACCTTC,CASSFTAPEGYGYTF
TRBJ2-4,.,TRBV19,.,TGTGCCAGTAGTATCGGTAGCGAGATTAAAAACATTCAGTACTTC,CASSIGSEIKNIQYF
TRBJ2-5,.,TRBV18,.,TGTGCCAGCTCACAGGGGGTCAGAGAGACCCAGTACTTC,CASSQGVRETQYF
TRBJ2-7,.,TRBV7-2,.,TGTGCCAGCAGCGAGGACAGGAGGGGGTACGAGCAGTACTTC,CASSEDRRGYEQYF
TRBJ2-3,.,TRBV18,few,TGTGCCAGCTCACCACGGGGGGCCACAGATACGCAGTATTTT,CASSPRGATDTQYF
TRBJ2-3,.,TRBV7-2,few,TGTGCCAGCAGCTTAGGCGAGATTGGGGATACGCAGTATTTT,CASSLGEIGDTQYF
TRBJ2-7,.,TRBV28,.,TGTGCCAGCAGTTACATGGACTACTCCTACGAGCAGTACTTC,CASSYMDYSYEQYF
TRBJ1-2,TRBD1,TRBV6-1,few,TGTGCCAGCAGTGAAGCGGGACAGGGGTATGGCTACACCTTC,CASSEAGQGYGYTF
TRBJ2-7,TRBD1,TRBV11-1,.,TGTGCCAGCAGCCGTCCCGGGACAGATGTACCCTGCTTC,CASSRPGTDVPCF
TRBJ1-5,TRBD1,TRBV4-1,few,TGCGCCAGCAGCCAAGTCACCAGGGGGCTAGGGAATCAGCCCCAGCATTTT,CASSQVTRGLGNQPQHF
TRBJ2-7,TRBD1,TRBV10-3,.,TGTGCCATCAATTCAGGGGGCGTCGGGGAGCAGTACTTC,CAINSGGVGEQYF
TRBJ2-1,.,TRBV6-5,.,TGTGCCAGCAGTTTAGGAGGGCCGGGCTCCTACAATGAGCAGTTCTTC,CASSLGGPGSYNEQFF
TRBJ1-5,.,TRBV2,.,TGTGCCAGCAGTGGTCCCGGGACAAGCAATCAGCCCCAGCATTTT,CASSGPGTSNQPQHF
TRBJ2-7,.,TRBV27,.,TGTGCCAGCAGTTTACGGGGTTACCGCTACGAGCAGTACTTC,CASSLRGYRYEQYF
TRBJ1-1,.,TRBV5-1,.,TGCGCCAGCAGCTTGGGGGTGGCGATGAACACTGAAGCTTTCTTT,CASSLGVAMNTEAFF
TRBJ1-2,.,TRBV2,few,TGTGCCAGCACCTCGTCGGGGGATGGCTACACCTTC,CASTSSGDGYTF
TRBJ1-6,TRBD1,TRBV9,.,TGTGCCAGCAGCCCGACAGGGGGAAATTCACCCCTCCACTTT,CASSPTGGNSPLHF
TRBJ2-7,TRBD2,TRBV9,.,TGTGCCAGCAGCGTAGCTTGGGAGGGGAGCGAGCAGTACTTC,CASSVAWEGSEQYF
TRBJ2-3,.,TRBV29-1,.,TGCAGCGTTGGCGGGGACCGCACAGATACGCAGTATTTT,CSVGGDRTDTQYF
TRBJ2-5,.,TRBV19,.,TGTGCCAGTAGTATTGACGACAGTTTACAAGAGACCCAGTACTTC,CASSIDDSLQETQYF
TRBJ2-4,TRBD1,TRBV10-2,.,TGCGCCAGCAGTGACTGGGACAGCCAGAACATTCAGTACTTC,CASSDWDSQNIQYF
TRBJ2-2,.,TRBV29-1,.,TGCAGCGTTGTATGGCATCGGGGCACCGGGGAGCTGTTTTTT,CSVVWHRGTGELFF